Listed below are T cell receptor beta chains from one sample, sequenced in a study of graft-versus-host responses after intestinal transplantation. Produced via immunoSEQ multiplex PCR; TCRdb's table is partial and in-frame only. The sample holds roughly 50,000 clones, 91% seen once. The sample here was PBMCs, taken approximately 660 days after intestinal transplant. The receptor set was obtained from a human patient who received an intestinal transplant, so some T cells may come from the graft donor. Both conserved end residues are part of each CDR3. A D gene is named only where the DNA matches it firmly. Not all rows give a size; the values are once, few, many and, for expanded clones, a class.

TRBJ1-1,TRBD1,15,TRBV7-9,NA,TGTGCCAGCAGCTTAGAGGCTTCCGGACAGGGGGATGCTTTCTTT,CASSLEASGQGDAFF
TRBJ2-3,TRBD2,15,TRBV5-4,NA,TGTGCCAGCAGCTTGGTACTAGCGGGGGGTGATACGCAGTATTTT,CASSLVLAGGDTQYF
TRBJ2-7,TRBD1,14,TRBV7-9,NA,TGTGCCAGCAGCTTGAGACAGGGTCTGAGTGAGCAGTACTTC,CASSLRQGLSEQYF
TRBJ1-2,NA,13,TRBV2,NA,TGTGCCAGCCCAACAGTGGCCAACTATGGCTACACCTTC,CASPTVANYGYTF
TRBJ2-5,TRBD2,13,TRBV10-2,NA,TGCGCCAGCACCGTAGCGGGGAAAGGGACCCAGTACTTC,CASTVAGKGTQYF
TRBJ2-1,TRBD1,14,TRBV10-1,NA,TGCGCCAGCAGTGAAGGGGGCCGTGGCAATGAGCAGTTCTTC,CASSEGGRGNEQFF
TRBJ1-2,NA,15,TRBV10-2,NA,TGCGCCAGCTGTGAAAGGGTTTCCAGGAGGTATGGCTGCACCTTC,CASCERVSRRYGCTF
TRBJ2-7,TRBD1,14,TRBV5-6,NA,TGTGCCAGCAGCTTTGGGACAGGTGCCTACGAGCAGTACTTC,CASSFGTGAYEQYF
TRBJ2-3,TRBD2,15,TRBV10-3,NA,TGTGCCATCAGTGGACTAGCGGGGGGCGCAGATACGCAGTATTTT,CAISGLAGGADTQYF
TRBJ1-1,NA,14,TRBV2,NA,TGTGCCAGCAGTCCTCGGACAGCGAACACTGAAGCTTTCTTT,CASSPRTANTEAFF
TRBJ2-3,TRBD1,16,TRBV5-4,NA,TGTGCCAGCAGCTTAACCGGGACAGGGGGGGCCGATACGCAGTATTTT,CASSLTGTGGADTQYF
TRBJ2-5,NA,17,TRBV5-4,NA,TGTGCCAGCAGCTCCTCCAAACTACCGAACCTCCAAGAGACCCAGTACTTC,CASSSSKLPNLQETQYF
TRBJ1-3,NA,14,TRBV4-2,NA,TGTGCCAGCAGCCAAAGGGTGGCAGGAAACACCATATATTTT,CASSQRVAGNTIYF
TRBJ2-2,NA,14,TRBV9,NA,TGTGCCAGCAGCGTAGAGGAATGGACCGGGGAGCTGTTTTTT,CASSVEEWTGELFF
TRBJ1-2,NA,16,TRBV27,NA,TGTGCCAGCAGTGGGGGCAGAGGGAGGTCTTGGTATGGCTACACCTTC,CASSGGRGRSWYGYTF
TRBJ2-2,TRBD2,16,TRBV10-1,NA,TGCGCCAGCAGTGAGTGGGGGGGAGAAGGGACCGGGGAGCTGTTTTTT,CASSEWGGEGTGELFF
TRBJ1-2,NA,16,TRBV6-1,NA,TGTGCCAGCAGTGAATGGAGGGCCCTAGCTAACTATGGCTACACCTTC,CASSEWRALANYGYTF
TRBJ2-1,TRBD2,16,TRBV5-1,NA,TGCGCCAGCAGCTTGGGTGGGACTAGCGGGTACAATGAGCAGTTCTTC,CASSLGGTSGYNEQFF
TRBJ2-3,NA,15,TRBV6-5,NA,TGTGCCAGCAGTACCGGGACCGCCAGCACAGATACGCAGTATTTT,CASSTGTASTDTQYF
TRBJ2-3,NA,12,TRBV2,NA,TGTGCCAGCAGTGGTAGCACAGATACGCAGTATTTT,CASSGSTDTQYF
TRBJ2-1,TRBD2,16,TRBV10-3,NA,TGTGCCATCAGTGGCTGGACTAGCGGAAGTTACAATGAGCAGTTCTTC,CAISGWTSGSYNEQFF
TRBJ1-1,NA,12,TRBV19,NA,TGTGCCAGTAGTCTGCTGAACACTGAAGCTTTCTTT,CASSLLNTEAFF
TRBJ1-1,NA,12,TRBV18,NA,TGTGCCAGCTCAGAGGTGAACACTGAAGCTTTCTTT,CASSEVNTEAFF
TRBJ1-6,TRBD1,16,TRBV19,NA,TGTGCCAGTAGTCTGAGACCGGGACAGGGAAATTCACCCCTCCACTTT,CASSLRPGQGNSPLHF
TRBJ2-3,NA,13,TRBV6-5,NA,TGTGCCAGCAGTTACGGAAGAACAGATACGCAGTATTTT,CASSYGRTDTQYF
TRBJ2-3,NA,10,TRBV20-1,once,TGCAGTGCGGACGCAGATACGCAGTATTTT,CSADADTQYF
TRBJ2-7,NA,13,TRBV5-6,NA,TGTGCCAGCAACAGGGGCGCGGGATACGAGCAGTACTTC,CASNRGAGYEQYF
TRBJ1-2,NA,15,TRBV4-1,NA,TGCGCCACACAGGGTCGTTCCGGGACGGGCTATGGCTACACCTTC,CATQGRSGTGYGYTF
TRBJ2-7,NA,15,TRBV2,NA,TGTGCCAGCAGTGAAGCCCCGGACACAGCCTACGAGCAGTACTTC,CASSEAPDTAYEQYF
TRBJ2-5,NA,15,TRBV9,NA,TGTGCCAGTCCTATCCTTCGGGCCCATCAGGAGACCCAGTACTTC,CASPILRAHQETQYF
TRBJ2-5,TRBD1,15,TRBV23-1,NA,TGCGCCAGCAGTCAAGTGGCCGGACAGGGAGAGACCCAGTACTTC,CASSQVAGQGETQYF
TRBJ1-5,NA,15,TRBV6-5,NA,TGTGCCAGCAGTTACAGGCCGTATAGCAATCAGCCCCAGCATTTT,CASSYRPYSNQPQHF
TRBJ2-3,TRBD1,13,TRBV5-1,NA,TGCGCCAGCAACGACAGGGGGAGGGATACGCAGTATTTT,CASNDRGRDTQYF
TRBJ2-1,TRBD2,16,TRBV7-8,NA,TGTGCCAGCAGCCCAGAACTAGCGTCAGGCGCAATTGAGCAGTTCTTC,CASSPELASGAIEQFF
TRBJ1-3,NA,18,TRBV23-1,once,TGCGCCAGCAGTCAATCGGACCAGGCGGGAAATTCTGGAAACACCATATATTTT,CASSQSDQAGNSGNTIYF
TRBJ1-2,TRBD1,15,TRBV5-4,NA,TGTGCCAGCAGCTGGAGGGACAGGGGTTCATATGGCTACACCTTC,CASSWRDRGSYGYTF
TRBJ2-7,NA,12,TRBV10-3,NA,TGTGCCATGGGACGGGCAACCTACGAGCAGTACTTC,CAMGRATYEQYF
TRBJ1-1,NA,14,TRBV18,NA,TGTGCCAGCTCCGCCGGGATGACAGGACCTGAAGCTTTCTTT,CASSAGMTGPEAFF
TRBJ1-4,TRBD1,14,TRBV7-2,NA,TGTGCCAGCAGCAACAGGGGTTCTAATGAAAAACTGTTTTTT,CASSNRGSNEKLFF
TRBJ1-2,NA,13,TRBV6-5,NA,TGTGCCAGCTCTCAGGCCCCGAACTATGGCTACACCTTC,CASSQAPNYGYTF
TRBJ2-1,NA,15,TRBV4-1,NA,TGCGCCAGCAGCCAAGCGGGGAGCTCCTACAATGAGCAGTTCTTC,CASSQAGSSYNEQFF
TRBJ1-1,TRBD1,17,TRBV2,NA,TGTGCCAGCAGTGAAAAGGGACAGGGGGATATGAACACTGAAGCTTTCTTT,CASSEKGQGDMNTEAFF
TRBJ2-2,TRBD1,16,TRBV7-7,NA,TGTGCCAGCAGCACCAGGGGGTCTTTTAACACCGGGGAGCTGTTTTTT,CASSTRGSFNTGELFF
TRBJ2-7,NA,17,TRBV4-2,NA,TGTGCCAGCAGCCAACTCTCAAACGGGGAAAACCCCTACGAGCAGTACTTC,CASSQLSNGENPYEQYF